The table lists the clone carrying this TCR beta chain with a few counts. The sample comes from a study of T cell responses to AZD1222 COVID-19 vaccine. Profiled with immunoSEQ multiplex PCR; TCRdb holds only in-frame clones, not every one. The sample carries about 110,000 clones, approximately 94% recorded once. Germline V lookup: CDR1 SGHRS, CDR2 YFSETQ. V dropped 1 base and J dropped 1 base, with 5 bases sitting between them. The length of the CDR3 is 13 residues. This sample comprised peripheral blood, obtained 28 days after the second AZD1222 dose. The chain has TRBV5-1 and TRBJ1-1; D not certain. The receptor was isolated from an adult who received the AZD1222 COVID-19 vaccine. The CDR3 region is CASSLSPNTEAFF. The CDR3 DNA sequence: TGCGCCAGCAGCTTGAGCCCGAACACTGAAGCTTTCTTT.